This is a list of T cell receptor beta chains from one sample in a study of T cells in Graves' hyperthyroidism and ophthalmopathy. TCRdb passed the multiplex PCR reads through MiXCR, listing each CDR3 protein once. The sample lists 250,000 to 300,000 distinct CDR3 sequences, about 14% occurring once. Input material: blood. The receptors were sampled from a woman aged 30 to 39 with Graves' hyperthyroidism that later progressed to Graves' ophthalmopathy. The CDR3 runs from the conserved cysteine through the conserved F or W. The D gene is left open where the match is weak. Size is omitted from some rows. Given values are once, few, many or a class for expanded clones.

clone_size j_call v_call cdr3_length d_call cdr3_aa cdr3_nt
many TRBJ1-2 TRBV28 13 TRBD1 CASSTNRGLGYTF TGTGCCAGCAGCACTAACAGGGGGCTCGGCTACACCTTC
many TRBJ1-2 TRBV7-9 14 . CASGWPGSPYGYTF TGTGCCAGCGGCTGGCCGGGGTCACCCTATGGCTACACCTTC
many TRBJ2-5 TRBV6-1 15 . CASSEEGTHQETQYF TGTGCCAGCAGTGAAGAGGGCACGCACCAAGAGACCCAGTACTTC
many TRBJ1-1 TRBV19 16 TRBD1 CASSIVPRDRNTEAFF TGTGCCAGTAGTATAGTGCCGCGGGACAGGAACACTGAAGCTTTCTTT
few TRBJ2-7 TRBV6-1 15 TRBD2 CASTGWASGVYEQYF TGTGCCAGCACTGGTTGGGCTAGCGGGGTCTACGAGCAGTACTTC
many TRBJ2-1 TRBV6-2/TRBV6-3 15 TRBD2 CASSYGLAVYNEQFF TGTGCCAGCAGTTACGGGCTAGCGGTGTACAATGAGCAGTTCTTC
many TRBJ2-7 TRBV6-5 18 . CASSYSAGRLAAASEQYF TGTGCCAGCAGTTACTCCGCGGGTCGTCTAGCTGCCGCTTCTGAGCAGTACTTC
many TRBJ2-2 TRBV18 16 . CASSPYTPRNTGELFF TGTGCCAGCTCACCTTATACACCTCGAAACACCGGGGAGCTGTTTTTT
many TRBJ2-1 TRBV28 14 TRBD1 CASSGQGAKNEQFF TGTGCCAGCAGTGGACAGGGGGCGAAAAATGAGCAGTTCTTC
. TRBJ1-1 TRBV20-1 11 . CSAPRATEAFF TGCAGTGCTCCCAGGGCGACTGAAGCTTTCTTT
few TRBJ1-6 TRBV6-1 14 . CASSLEWSNSPLHF TGTGCCAGCAGTTTGGAGTGGAGTAATTCACCCCTCCACTTT
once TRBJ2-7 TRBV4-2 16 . CASSQGVGSSSYEQYF TGTGCCAGCAGCCAAGGAGTCGGGAGTTCATCCTACGAGCAGTACTTC
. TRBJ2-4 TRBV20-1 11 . CSARETNIQYF TGCAGTGCTAGAGAAACGAACATTCAGTACTTC
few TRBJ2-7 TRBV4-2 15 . CASGNTGSFSYEQYF TGTGCCAGCGGTAACACAGGGTCCTTCTCCTACGAGCAGTACTTC
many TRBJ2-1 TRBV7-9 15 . CASSRPGGAYNEQFF TGTGCCAGCAGCCGTCCCGGTGGGGCCTACAATGAGCAGTTCTTC
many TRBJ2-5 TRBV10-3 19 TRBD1 CAISEGTDRSDGAAETQYF TGTGCCATCAGTGAGGGGACAGATAGATCTGACGGAGCGGCAGAGACCCAGTACTTC
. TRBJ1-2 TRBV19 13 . CASSIGAPNGYTF TGTGCCAGTAGTATAGGGGCACCTAATGGCTACACCTTC
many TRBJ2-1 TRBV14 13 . CASSQVRYNEQFF TGTGCCAGCAGCCAAGTGCGTTACAATGAGCAGTTCTTC
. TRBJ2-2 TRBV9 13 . CASSLRTAGELFF TGTGCCAGCAGCCTTCGCACGGCCGGGGAGCTGTTTTTT
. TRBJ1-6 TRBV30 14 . CAWSEDRGAGALHF TGTGCCTGGAGTGAAGACCGAGGGGCCGGGGCCCTCCACTTT
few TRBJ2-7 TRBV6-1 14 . CASSEWQGPAEQYF TGTGCCAGCAGTGAATGGCAGGGGCCCGCCGAGCAGTACTTC
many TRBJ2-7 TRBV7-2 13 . CASSLAPLNEQYF TGTGCCAGCAGCTTAGCCCCCCTAAACGAGCAGTACTTC
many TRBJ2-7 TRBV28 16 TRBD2 CASRPPGGGGGYEQYF TGTGCCAGCAGGCCGCCCGGCGGGGGTGGGGGCTACGAGCAGTACTTC
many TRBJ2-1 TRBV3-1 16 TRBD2 CASSQRLAGTYNEQFF TGTGCCAGCAGCCAGCGACTAGCGGGAACTTACAATGAGCAGTTCTTC
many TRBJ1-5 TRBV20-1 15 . CSAKQTVGGNQPQHF TGCAGTGCTAAACAGACAGTTGGAGGCAATCAGCCCCAGCATTTT
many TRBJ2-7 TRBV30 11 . CAWSGSHEQYF TGTGCCTGGAGTGGAAGCCACGAGCAGTACTTC
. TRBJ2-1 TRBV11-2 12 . CASSSLVHEQFF TGTGCCAGCAGCTCCCTAGTACATGAGCAGTTCTTC
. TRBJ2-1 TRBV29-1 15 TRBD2 CSVDYPSGSYNEQFF TGCAGCGTTGACTATCCTAGCGGCTCCTACAATGAGCAGTTCTTC
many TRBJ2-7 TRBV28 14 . CASSQHRELTEQYF TGTGCCAGCAGCCAACACCGGGAGCTCACCGAGCAGTACTTC
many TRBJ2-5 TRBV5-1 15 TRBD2 CASSLAAGKEGTQYF TGCGCCAGCAGCTTGGCAGCGGGGAAAGAGGGGACCCAGTACTTC
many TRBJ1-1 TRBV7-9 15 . CASSLEGSRGTEAFF TGTGCCAGCAGCTTAGAGGGCTCAAGGGGCACTGAAGCTTTCTTT
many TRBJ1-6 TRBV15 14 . CATSSRLGPSPLHF TGTGCCACCAGCAGTCGTCTTGGACCTTCACCCCTCCACTTT
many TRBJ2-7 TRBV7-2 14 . CASSFLRQGGEQYF TGTGCCAGCAGCTTCCTCCGCCAGGGCGGAGAGCAGTACTTC
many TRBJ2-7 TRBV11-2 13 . CASSGGQTYEQYF TGTGCCAGCAGCGGAGGGCAAACCTACGAGCAGTACTTC
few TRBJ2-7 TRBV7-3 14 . CASSSAGPYAEQYF TGTGCCAGCAGCTCAGCCGGACCCTACGCCGAGCAGTACTTC
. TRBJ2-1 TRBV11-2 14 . CASSLQRNGDEQFF TGTGCCAGCAGCTTACAGCGGAATGGCGATGAGCAGTTCTTC
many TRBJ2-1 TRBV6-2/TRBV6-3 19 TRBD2 CASSYSSSGVSSSYNEQFF TGTGCCAGCAGTTACTCGAGTAGCGGGGTCTCGAGTTCCTACAATGAGCAGTTCTTC
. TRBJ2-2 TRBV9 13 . CASSGGPSGELFF TGTGCCAGCAGCGGGGGACCCAGCGGGGAGCTGTTTTTT
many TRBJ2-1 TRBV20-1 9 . CSGQDEQFF TGCAGTGGTCAGGATGAGCAGTTCTTC
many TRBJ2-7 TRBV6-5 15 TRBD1 CASSYHTGANYEQYF TGTGCCAGCAGTTACCACACAGGGGCTAACTACGAGCAGTACTTC
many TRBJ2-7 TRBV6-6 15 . CASSYGQGGAYEQYF TGTGCCAGCAGTTACGGGCAGGGAGGCGCCTACGAGCAGTACTTC
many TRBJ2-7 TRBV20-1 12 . CIFTGNPYEQYF TGCATTTTTACGGGAAATCCCTACGAGCAGTACTTC
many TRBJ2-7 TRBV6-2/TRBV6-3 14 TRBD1 CASRETGGRDEQYF TGTGCCAGCAGGGAAACAGGGGGCAGGGACGAGCAGTACTTC
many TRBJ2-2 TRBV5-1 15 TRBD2 CASRPNTGGSGELFF TGCGCCAGCCGTCCCAATACGGGAGGATCCGGGGAGCTGTTTTTT
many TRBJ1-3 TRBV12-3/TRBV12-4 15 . CASSFSALPGNTIYF TGTGCCAGCAGTTTCTCGGCCCTTCCTGGAAACACCATATATTTT
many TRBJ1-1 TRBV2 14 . CASSEGRTNTEAFF TGTGCCAGCAGTGAAGGGCGGACCAACACTGAAGCTTTCTTT
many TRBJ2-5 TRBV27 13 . CASSSTLGETQYF TGTGCCAGCAGTTCCACCTTAGGGGAGACCCAGTACTTC
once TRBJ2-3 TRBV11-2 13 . CASSLDRRGPQYF TGTGCCAGCAGCTTAGATCGGCGGGGCCCGCAGTATTTT
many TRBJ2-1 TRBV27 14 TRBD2 CASSLRGGYNEQFF TGTGCCAGCAGTTTACGGGGGGGCTACAATGAGCAGTTCTTC
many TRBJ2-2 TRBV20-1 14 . CSARDLERVGELFF TGCAGTGCTAGAGATTTAGAGAGAGTCGGGGAGCTGTTTTTT
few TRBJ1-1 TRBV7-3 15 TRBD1 CASSTFRQGATEAFF TGTGCCAGCAGCACCTTTAGACAGGGTGCCACTGAAGCTTTCTTT
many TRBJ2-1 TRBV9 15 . CASSVEASAYNEQFF TGTGCCAGCAGCGTAGAGGCGAGCGCCTACAATGAGCAGTTCTTC
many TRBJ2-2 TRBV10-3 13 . CAISESGPGELFF TGTGCCATCAGTGAATCAGGTCCCGGGGAGCTGTTTTTT
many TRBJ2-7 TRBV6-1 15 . CASSSPGSSSYEQYF TGTGCCAGCAGTAGCCCCGGATCTTCCTCCTACGAGCAGTACTTC
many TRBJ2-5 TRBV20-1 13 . CSALLFSKETQYF TGCAGTGCCCTTCTATTCAGTAAAGAGACCCAGTACTTC
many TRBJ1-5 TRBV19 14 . CASSMQGSNQPQHF TGTGCCAGTAGTATGCAGGGCTCCAATCAGCCCCAGCATTTT
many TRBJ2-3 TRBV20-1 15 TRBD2 CSAEGSGDNTDTQYF TGCAGTGCGGAGGGCAGCGGGGATAACACAGATACGCAGTATTTT
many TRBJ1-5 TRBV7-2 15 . CASSPMAGTNQPQHF TGTGCCAGCAGCCCGATGGCAGGGACAAATCAGCCCCAGCATTTT